These T cell receptor beta chains were read from a single sample in a study of control samples from healthy donors and cancer patients. Measured with immunoSEQ multiplex PCR; TCRdb has only the in-frame clones, and not every one. Altogether around 90,000 clones are present, more than 75% being singletons, with the ten largest covering over 20%. Sequenced: blood. The receptors were sampled from a young man in good health. The CDR3 runs from the conserved cysteine through the conserved F or W. D genes are given only for firm matches. The listing skips clone size in some rows; elsewhere it reads once, few, many or a size class.

TRBJ2-1 TRBD1 TRBV5-6 NA CASSLGQGFEQFF TGTGCCAGCAGCTTGGGACAGGGGTTTGAGCAGTTCTTC
TRBJ1-1 TRBD1 TRBV6-5 NA CASRDSTGMNTEAFF TGTGCCAGCAGGGACTCGACAGGGATGAACACTGAAGCTTTCTTT
TRBJ2-3 TRBD2 TRBV7-3 NA CASSLGLAGGDTQYF TGTGCCAGCAGCTTAGGGCTAGCGGGGGGAGATACGCAGTATTTT
TRBJ1-4 NA TRBV30 once CAWSYGQGNEKLFF TGTGCCTGGAGCTATGGGCAGGGGAATGAAAAACTGTTTTTT
TRBJ2-1 TRBD2 TRBV6-6 NA CASSPPPGLAGGPGRGFEQFF TGTGCCAGCAGTCCGCCCCCGGGACTAGCGGGGGGGCCCGGCCGTGGGTTTGAGCAGTTCTTC
TRBJ1-5 NA TRBV2 NA CASSTGSPNQPQHF TGTGCCAGCAGTACAGGGAGTCCCAATCAGCCCCAGCATTTT
TRBJ1-1 NA TRBV6-5 NA CASSRDSNTEAFF TGTGCCAGCAGTCGCGACTCAAACACTGAAGCTTTCTTT
TRBJ1-1 NA TRBV19 once CASSIMGSEAFF TGTGCCAGTAGTATCATGGGGTCTGAAGCTTTCTTT
TRBJ1-5 NA TRBV10-3 NA CAISESSGHPSNQPQHF TGTGCCATCAGTGAGTCTTCTGGGCACCCCAGCAATCAGCCCCAGCATTTT
TRBJ2-1 TRBD2 TRBV6-5 NA CASSLAGGPGNEQFF TGTGCCAGCAGTTTAGCGGGGGGGCCGGGAAATGAGCAGTTCTTC
TRBJ2-5 NA TRBV5-1 NA CASSLGQTQETQYF TGCGCCAGCAGCTTGGGCCAAACCCAAGAGACCCAGTACTTC
TRBJ2-1 TRBD2 TRBV13 NA CASSLRAGGSYNEQFF TGTGCCAGCAGCTTAAGGGCGGGGGGGTCCTACAATGAGCAGTTCTTC
TRBJ1-6 TRBD1 TRBV7-9 NA CASSSGQGYNSPLHF TGTGCCAGCAGCTCGGGACAGGGGTACAATTCACCCCTCCACTTT
TRBJ1-2 NA TRBV28 once CASSSPQGGYGYTF TGTGCCAGCAGTTCCCCGCAGGGAGGCTATGGCTACACCTTC
TRBJ1-3 NA TRBV11-2 NA CASSPPGSGNTIYF TGTGCCAGCAGCCCCCCAGGGTCTGGAAACACCATATATTTT
TRBJ1-2 TRBD1 TRBV11-2 NA CASSAPGTERNYGYTF TGTGCCAGCAGCGCGCCCGGGACAGAGCGCAACTATGGCTACACCTTC
TRBJ1-2 NA TRBV29-1 NA CSVDKAGQGGYGYTF TGCAGCGTTGATAAAGCAGGGCAGGGAGGCTATGGCTACACCTTC
TRBJ2-2 NA TRBV7-3 NA CASSLLGTAGELFF TGTGCCAGCAGCTTACTTGGAACGGCCGGGGAGCTGTTTTTT
TRBJ1-2 TRBD1 TRBV6-5 once CASSPRSGGFDGYTF TGTGCCAGCAGTCCCCGGTCAGGGGGTTTTGATGGCTACACCTTC
TRBJ2-1 NA TRBV28 NA CASSPVQISSYNEQFF TGTGCCAGCAGCCCGGTACAGATAAGCTCCTACAATGAGCAGTTCTTC
TRBJ2-5 TRBD1 TRBV4-2 NA CASSQQDRGQETQYF TGTGCCAGCAGCCAACAGGACAGGGGGCAAGAGACCCAGTACTTC
TRBJ2-5 TRBD1 TRBV24-1 NA CATSDSGQGGETQYF TGTGCCACCAGTGATTCTGGACAGGGCGGGGAGACCCAGTACTTC
TRBJ1-5 NA TRBV6-5 once CASTLDGSNQPQHF TGTGCCAGCACCCTTGACGGGAGCAATCAGCCCCAGCATTTT
TRBJ1-4 TRBD1 TRBV9 NA CASSPSTGDNEKLFF TGTGCCAGCAGCCCCTCGACAGGGGATAATGAAAAACTGTTTTTT
TRBJ2-5 TRBD2 TRBV20-1 NA CSASRASGRQETQYF TGCAGTGCTAGTAGGGCTAGCGGACGTCAAGAGACCCAGTACTTC